This T cell receptor beta chain was sequenced for a study of cytomegalovirus exposure and HLA in healthy donors. Study-wide results and caveats: Later work found most CMV-associated TCR beta chains apparently HLA-restricted. Most TCR sequences were uncommon, yet certain public TCRs appeared in many donors.

To note about this clone: Its antigen is not identified.

Primers included in the PCR were 60 Vbeta and 13 Jbeta primers. Some clones are missing from TCRdb's copy, which holds only in-frame ones; the method was immunoSEQ multiplex PCR. The sample consists of 120,000 to 150,000 clones, 75% to 80% of them appearing once. The germline V gene has CDR1 LNHNV and CDR2 YYDKDF (reference sequence). Trimming stripped 0 bases from V and 8 bases from J, with 13 bases between. The CDR3 totals 14 residues. V usage is TRBV15 and J usage is TRBJ1-2, with D possibly being TRBD1 (5 bases). Sequences were obtained from PBMCs. The receptor was derived from a man aged 18 to 30 in good health and CMV-seronegative. Here the CDR3 DNA reads TGTGCCACCAGCAGAGATGGGGCAGGGTACGGCTACACCTTC. As protein: CATSRDGAGYGYTF.